The 21 T cell receptor beta chains below all came from one sample that was sequenced in a study of blood T cell repertoires in COVID-19. Produced via immunoSEQ multiplex PCR; TCRdb's table is partial and in-frame only. The profile shows 200,000 to 300,000 clones, approximately 84% of them singletons. The sample was peripheral blood. These receptor sequences come from a human donor in a cohort sampled during active COVID-19.

The chain uses TRBV23-1 and TRBJ1-1, with D possibly matching TRBD1 (6 bases). TRBV23-1 is marked as an open reading frame, function uncertain. The CDR3 length is 12 residues. The V end was cut by 0 bases, the J end by 11 bases, with 10 bases between. Here the CDR3 reads CASSQSGDTAFF. The CDR3 coding sequence is TGCGCCAGCAGTCAATCCGGGGACACGGCTTTCTTT.

The rearrangement joins TRBV27 to TRBJ2-7; TRBD1 matches 9 bases. In germline, CDR1 is MNHEY, CDR2 SMNVEV (reference sequence). The CDR3 totals 16 residues. J gave up 5 bases and V 1 base, and 9 bases lay outside the gene matches. This CDR3 reads CASSLFNPTGGDEQYF. CDR3 nucleotides: TGTGCCAGCAGTTTATTCAACCCGACAGGGGGGGACGAGCAGTACTTC.

The V gene is TRBV7-2, the J gene TRBJ1-1, with D hard to call. V was pared by 9 bases and J by 1 base, with 6 bases between. The germline CDR1 and CDR2 sequences are SGHTA and FQGNSA. The CDR3 spans 11 residues. For the CDR3, the DNA is TGTGCCAGTAAATGGAACACTGAAGCTTTCTTT. Translating it yields CASKWNTEAFF.

The chain couples TRBV10-3 to TRBJ2-7, with 8 bases matching TRBD1. Germline V gene sequence: CDR1 ENHRY, CDR2 SYGVKD. The CDR3 runs to 11 residues. V was clipped by 8 bases and J by 5 bases; unmatched bases: 2. The CDR3 DNA is TGTGCCATCGGACAGGGAGACGAGCAGTACTTC. Its protein product is CAIGQGDEQYF.

The rearrangement joins TRBV5-1 to TRBJ1-3, with 9 bases lining up with TRBD1. This CDR3 has 17 residues. Germline CDR1 and CDR2: SGHRS and YFSETQ. V lost 4 bases and J lost 0; bases outside the gene matches: 8. The CDR3 here is CASSKTGTGFSGNTIYF. CDR3 DNA sequence: TGCGCCAGCAGCAAAACCGGGACAGGGTTCTCTGGAAACACCATATATTTT.

This clone was observed once. The J gene is TRBJ2-2, the V gene TRBV5-1; 9 bases are a match to TRBD1. This CDR3 comprises 15 residues. Trimming removed 3 bases from V and 5 bases from J; junction bases left unmatched: 5. The V gene's germline CDR1 is SGHRS and CDR2 YFSETQ. The CDR3 loop reads CASSSDRGLTGELFF. Written as DNA, the CDR3 is TGCGCCAGCAGCTCAGACAGGGGGTTGACCGGGGAGCTGTTTTTT.

This chain links TRBV2 with TRBJ2-3; TRBD1 aligns across 7 bases. The germline CDR1 and CDR2 sequences are SNHLY and FYNNEI. The CDR3 length is 14 residues. Trimming took 2 bases from V and 5 from J; bases not matched to a gene: 4. CDR3 bases: TGTGCCAGCAGTGAAAAGGCAGGGGGAGATACGCAGTATTTT. Amino acids: CASSEKAGGDTQYF. Combining the CDR3 with reference TRBV2 and TRBJ2-3 gives the whole variable domain EPEVTQTPSHQVTQMGQEVILRCVPISNHLYFYWYRQILGQKVEFLVSFYNNEISEKSEIFDDQFSVERPDGSNFTLKIRSTKLEDSAMYFCASSEKAGGDTQYFGPGTRLTVL.

This chain joins TRBV29-1 and TRBJ1-2; D unclear. The CDR3 sequence is 12 residues long. The V end lost 7 bases, the J end lost 2 bases, and 11 bases lay between the germline ends. The germline V gene has CDR1 SQVTM and CDR2 ANQGSEA. This chain's CDR3 is CSGAHSNYGYTF. DNA for the CDR3: TGCAGCGGGGCACACAGCAACTATGGCTACACCTTC.

As for this clone: The same CDR3 is also encoded by other DNA sequences in this sample. This chain uses TRBV11-2 with TRBJ2-3; D not certain. The CDR3 extends over 15 amino acids. Trimming pared 5 bases from V and 0 bases from J, leaving 12 bases between. Germline lookup yields CDR1 SGHAT and CDR2 FQNNGV. The CDR3 is CASSPLAVSTDTQYF. In nucleotides, the CDR3 is TGTGCCAGCAGCCCACTGGCGGTTAGCACAGATACGCAGTATTTT.

In its sample, this clone was seen once. The chain links TRBV4-3 to TRBJ2-1; D call uncertain. CDR1 is LGHNA, CDR2 YSLEER, per germline. The CDR3 has 13 residues. Trimming took off 1 base at V and 7 bases at J, with 8 bases between the two ends. The CDR3 here is CASSQVQRNEQFF. Here the CDR3 DNA reads TGCGCCAGCAGCCAAGTACAAAGAAATGAGCAGTTCTTC.

The V gene is TRBV2, the J gene TRBJ1-2; no reliable D call. The V and J ends lost 6 bases and 4 bases respectively, with 12 bases between them. Looked up from germline, CDR1 is SNHLY and CDR2 is FYNNEI. The CDR3 is 13 residues long. In DNA form, the CDR3 reads TGTGCCAGCAGGAGACTCGGCTCCTATGGCTACACCTTC. It specifies CASRRLGSYGYTF.

The genes are TRBV14 and TRBJ2-4, with 8 bases aligning to TRBD2. The CDR3 is 17 residues long. Per germline, CDR1 SGHDN and CDR2 FVKESK. The ends lost 0 bases at V and 5 bases at J; junction bases unmatched: 9. CDR3 region: CASSQEQLADLQNIQYF. For the CDR3, the DNA is TGTGCCAGCAGCCAAGAACAACTAGCGGATCTACAAAACATTCAGTACTTC.

The rearrangement links TRBV19 to TRBJ2-3; 11 bases are shared with TRBD1. The CDR3 totals 14 residues. In germline, CDR1 is LNHDA, CDR2 SQIVND (reference sequence). Trimming removed 4 bases from V and 6 bases from J; junction bases left unmatched: 3. The CDR3 region is CASSRTGGADTQYF. CDR3 DNA sequence: TGTGCCAGTAGTAGGACAGGGGGCGCGGATACGCAGTATTTT. The full variable domain, in which reference TRBV19 and TRBJ2-3 provide the parts outside the CDR3, is DGGITQSPKYLFRKEGQNVTLSCEQNLNHDAMYWYRQDPGQGLRLIYYSQIVNDFQKGDIAEGYSVSREKKESFPLTVTSAQKNPTAFYLCASSRTGGADTQYFGPGTRLTVL.

The V call is TRBV7-2, the J call TRBJ1-2; D remains unclear. The CDR3 extends over 16 amino acids. In germline, CDR1 is SGHTA, CDR2 FQGNSA. V dropped 5 bases and J dropped 0 bases, with 16 bases sitting between them. CDR3 loop: CASSPTGVGPNYGYTF. The CDR3 region has the DNA TGTGCCAGCAGCCCTACGGGAGTCGGACCTAACTATGGCTACACCTTC.

This clone was seen ten or more times. J is TRBJ1-2 and V is TRBV3-1 (or the pseudogene TRBV3-2), with D possibly matching TRBD1 (5 bases). This CDR3 region has 13 residues. Per the germline V gene, CDR1 is LGHDT and CDR2 is YNNKEL (reference sequence). V was clipped by 2 bases and J by 2 bases, with 6 bases between them. The CDR3 sequence is CASSQQGNYGYTF. CDR3 nucleotides: TGTGCCAGCAGCCAACAGGGAAACTATGGCTACACCTTC.

This clone has more than one count but fewer than ten. The same CDR3 also results from other DNA sequences found in this sample. The V call is TRBV7-2, the J call TRBJ1-2; D might be TRBD1 (5 bases). From germline, CDR1 is SGHTA and CDR2 FQGNSA. V gave up 3 bases and J gave up 0 bases, with 5 bases separating them. The CDR3 runs to 13 residues. This chain's CDR3 is CASSLTANYGYTF. The CDR3 nucleotides are TGTGCCAGCAGCTTGACAGCTAACTATGGCTACACCTTC.

The chain carries TRBV5-5 and TRBJ2-7; perhaps TRBD2 as D (5 bases). Deletions cut 0 bases from V and 6 bases from J, with 16 bases between. The CDR3 covers 15 residues. Looked up from germline, CDR1 is SGHKS and CDR2 is YYEKEE (reference sequence). The CDR3, as DNA: TGTGCCAGCAGCTTGGTAGGCGGGCCTTCGTTCGAGCAGTACTTC. Amino acids: CASSLVGGPSFEQYF. Variable domain in full (rest from reference TRBV5-5 and TRBJ2-7): DAGVTQSPTHLIKTRGQQVTLRCSPISGHKSVSWYQQVLGQGPQFIFQYYEKEERGRGNFPDRFSARQFPNYSSELNVNALLLGDSALYLCASSLVGGPSFEQYFGPGTRLTVT.

This chain connects TRBV5-1 to TRBJ1-2; D call uncertain. V was cut by 0 bases and J by 0 bases, with 6 bases left in between. Per germline, CDR1 SGHRS and CDR2 YFSETQ. The CDR3 spans 14 residues. The CDR3: CASSLDSANYGYTF. The CDR3 DNA sequence: TGCGCCAGCAGCTTGGATTCCGCTAACTATGGCTACACCTTC.

This chain connects TRBV5-1 to TRBJ1-6; no definite D call. The germline V gene has CDR1 SGHRS and CDR2 YFSETQ. V shed 0 bases and J shed 10 bases, with 14 bases lying between them. The CDR3 covers 15 residues. The CDR3 loop reads CASSLDNSLVSPLHF. The DNA for the CDR3 is TGCGCCAGCAGCTTGGACAACAGTCTCGTCTCACCCCTCCACTTT.

The chain carries TRBV6-2 or TRBV6-3 and TRBJ1-6; tentative D call: TRBD1 (6 bases). Germline V lookup: CDR1 MNHEY, CDR2 SVGEGT. There are 15 residues in the CDR3. V was shortened by 4 bases and J by 9 bases, with 16 bases between the two germline ends. CDR3 nucleotides: TGTGCCAGCAGTTCCCCCCGGACAGTAAGTTCACCCCTCCACTTT. Its protein is CASSSPRTVSSPLHF.

The rearrangement joins TRBV7-9 to TRBJ2-5; possible D gene TRBD2, 5 bases. The CDR3 runs to 18 residues. V lost 1 base, J lost 1 base, and 19 bases lay in between. CDR1 is SEHNR and CDR2 is FQNEAQ in the germline V gene (reference sequence). The chain's CDR3 is CASSLEEPSPLGQETQYF. As DNA, the CDR3 is TGTGCCAGCAGCTTAGAAGAACCTAGCCCCCTTGGCCAAGAGACCCAGTACTTC.